This T cell receptor (beta chain) was identified during a study of vaccination effects on CD4 cells after COVID-19. This CDR3 spans 12 amino acids. CDR1 is SGHDN, CDR2 FVKESK, per germline. Trimming shortened V by 1 base and J by 10 bases, and 10 bases separated the two germline ends. This table comes from immunoSEQ multiplex PCR, and its TCRdb copy is limited to in-frame clones, with some not included. The sample carries about 34,000 clones, around 73% recorded once. Using viral peptide pools, the ViraFEST assay grew out antigen-specific CD4+ T cells prior to sequencing. Following a roughly ten-day culture, CD4+ T cells were purified. None of these healthy vaccinees had been infected with SARS-CoV-2 before vaccination. Relative to its sample, this clone is medium-sized. The antigen remains unidentified.

Source: CD4+ T cells from PBMCs cultured with HCoV-OC43 spike peptides, taken before COVID-19 vaccination. The subset is: HCoV-OC43 spike overlapping peptide pool stimulation. This chain joins TRBV14 and TRBJ1-2; D might be TRBD1 (5 bases). The sequence came from a human donor who received a COVID-19 vaccine. CDR3 nucleotides: TGTGCCAGCAGCCAAGTGGGGCGGTCCTACACCTTC. Protein product: CASSQVGRSYTF.